This T cell receptor beta chain was observed in a study of cytomegalovirus exposure and HLA in healthy donors. Study-wide results and caveats: Using a false discovery rate of 0.05, a later analysis showed that about 16,000 TCR beta sequences were associated with HLA alleles. The Asian-associated ancestry cluster reportedly had fewer N-insertions than the approximately 670-donor mean in a later analysis.

A multiplex PCR was run with 60 Vbeta primers and 13 Jbeta primers. Under the authors' procedure: Around 83 million unique TCR beta chains, roughly 11 million shared, were counted in a later analysis. Using immunoSEQ multiplex PCR, the repertoire was profiled, and TCRdb retains in-frame clones only, with some absent. Clone size and V and J calls were adopted from that table, with D and trimming inferred from the DNA. The data show 50,000 to 70,000 clones, more than 70% seen once. With respect to this clone: The antigen is undetermined.

Trimming took 3 bases from V and 3 from J; bases not matched to a gene: 8. Germline V lookup: CDR1 SGDLS, CDR2 YYNGEE. This CDR3 contains 15 residues. Sequencing was performed on PBMCs. This clonotype was obtained from a young man in good health and CMV-seropositive. This rearrangement joins TRBV9 to TRBJ1-2; 7 bases match TRBD1. The CDR3 sequence: CASSEGTASYYGYTF. Here the CDR3 DNA reads TGTGCCAGCAGCGAAGGGACAGCTTCTTACTATGGCTACACCTTC.